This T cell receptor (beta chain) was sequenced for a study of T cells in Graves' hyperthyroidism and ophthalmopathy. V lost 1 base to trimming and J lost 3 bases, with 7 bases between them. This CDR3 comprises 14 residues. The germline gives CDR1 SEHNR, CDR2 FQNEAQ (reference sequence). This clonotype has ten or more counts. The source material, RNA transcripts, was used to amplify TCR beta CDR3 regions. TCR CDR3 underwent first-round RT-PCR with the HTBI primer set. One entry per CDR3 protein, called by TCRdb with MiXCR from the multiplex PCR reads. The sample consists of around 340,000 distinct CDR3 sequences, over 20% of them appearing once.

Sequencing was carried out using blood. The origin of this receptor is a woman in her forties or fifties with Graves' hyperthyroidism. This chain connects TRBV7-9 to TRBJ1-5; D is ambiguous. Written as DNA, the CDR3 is TGTGCCAGCAGCTTAGGAAATGCCAATCAGCCCCAGCATTTT. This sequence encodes CASSLGNANQPQHF.